A selection of T cell receptor beta chains follows, all from one sample in a study of PD-1 blockade in mismatch repair-deficient tumors. The protocol was immunoSEQ multiplex PCR, while the TCRdb copy is restricted to in-frame clones and leaves out a portion. The sample gives 75,000 to 85,000 clones, roughly 80% of which show up once; around 2.6% is in the top ten. Here the sequenced sample was peripheral blood, taken 12 weeks after starting pembrolizumab. Receptors originate from an adult with mismatch repair-deficient cancer. The CDR3 runs from the conserved cysteine through the conserved F or W. Each record gives: J gene, clone size, V gene, D gene, CDR3 DNA, CDR3 protein. D genes are given only for firm matches. Rows give clone size only sometimes, using once, few, many, or a class for an expanded clone.

j_gene: TRBJ1-4
abundance: NA
v_gene: TRBV19
d_gene: TRBD1
CDR3nt: TGTGCCAGTAGGTACAGGGGCGCTAATGAAAAACTGTTTTTT
CDR3aa: CASRYRGANEKLFF

j_gene: TRBJ1-4
abundance: NA
v_gene: TRBV19
d_gene: NA
CDR3nt: TGTGCCAGTAGTACGAATGAAAAACTGTTTTTT
CDR3aa: CASSTNEKLFF

j_gene: TRBJ2-5
abundance: NA
v_gene: TRBV5-1
d_gene: NA
CDR3nt: TGCGCCAGCAGCTTGTATGGCGCCGGGGCCATGGGGGAGACCCAGTACTTC
CDR3aa: CASSLYGAGAMGETQYF

j_gene: TRBJ2-7
abundance: NA
v_gene: TRBV6-1
d_gene: TRBD2
CDR3nt: TGTGCCAGCAGTGAACCGGGGGGGACCAGCTCCTACGAGCAGTACTTC
CDR3aa: CASSEPGGTSSYEQYF

j_gene: TRBJ2-7
abundance: NA
v_gene: TRBV9
d_gene: NA
CDR3nt: TGTGCCAGCAGCCCCTCTTCCCTAAGCTACGAGCAGTACTTC
CDR3aa: CASSPSSLSYEQYF

j_gene: TRBJ1-4
abundance: NA
v_gene: TRBV7-8
d_gene: TRBD1
CDR3nt: TGTGCCAGCAGCTCGCTCCCCCCGGACAGGGTCCACGAAAAACTGTTTTTT
CDR3aa: CASSSLPPDRVHEKLFF

j_gene: TRBJ1-2
abundance: NA
v_gene: TRBV2
d_gene: NA
CDR3nt: TGTGCCAGCAGTGCCATTGAAAGACCGAGTTATGGCTACACCTTC
CDR3aa: CASSAIERPSYGYTF

j_gene: TRBJ2-1
abundance: NA
v_gene: TRBV2
d_gene: NA
CDR3nt: TGTGCCAGCGGGTACAATGAGCAGTTCTTC
CDR3aa: CASGYNEQFF

j_gene: TRBJ2-5
abundance: NA
v_gene: TRBV15
d_gene: TRBD2
CDR3nt: TGTGCCACCAGCAGAGATCAGAAGACTAGCGGGAGGGCCGCTAGGGAGACCCAGTACTTC
CDR3aa: CATSRDQKTSGRAARETQYF

j_gene: TRBJ2-2
abundance: once
v_gene: TRBV5-4
d_gene: TRBD1
CDR3nt: TGTGCCAGCAGCTTAAAACAGGGGATAACCGGGGAGCTGTTTTTT
CDR3aa: CASSLKQGITGELFF

j_gene: TRBJ2-3
abundance: NA
v_gene: TRBV7-2
d_gene: NA
CDR3nt: TGTGCCAGCAGCCCCCAGCCCCTCACCACAGATACGCAGTATTTT
CDR3aa: CASSPQPLTTDTQYF

j_gene: TRBJ2-7
abundance: NA
v_gene: TRBV28
d_gene: NA
CDR3nt: TGTGCCAGCAGTTTGGGGGTGGGGGCCTACGAGCAGTACTTC
CDR3aa: CASSLGVGAYEQYF

j_gene: TRBJ2-5
abundance: NA
v_gene: TRBV28
d_gene: NA
CDR3nt: TGTGCCAGCACCAACGGAGAGACCCAGTACTTC
CDR3aa: CASTNGETQYF

j_gene: TRBJ2-1
abundance: once
v_gene: TRBV2
d_gene: TRBD2
CDR3nt: TGTGCCAGCAGTATAGCGGGAGAGGGTGATGAGCAGTTCTTC
CDR3aa: CASSIAGEGDEQFF

j_gene: TRBJ2-6
abundance: NA
v_gene: TRBV20-1
d_gene: NA
CDR3nt: TGCAGTGCCGCCGGGGCCAACGTCCTGACTTTC
CDR3aa: CSAAGANVLTF

j_gene: TRBJ2-7
abundance: NA
v_gene: TRBV6-1
d_gene: NA
CDR3nt: TGTGCCAGCAGTGAGTCTAGCCGGAGCTCCTACGAGCAGTACTTC
CDR3aa: CASSESSRSSYEQYF

j_gene: TRBJ2-7
abundance: NA
v_gene: TRBV18
d_gene: TRBD1
CDR3nt: TGTGCCAGTTCCGTTCTACCGGGACAGGGGACCGAGCAGTACTTC
CDR3aa: CASSVLPGQGTEQYF

j_gene: TRBJ2-7
abundance: NA
v_gene: TRBV5-4
d_gene: NA
CDR3nt: TGTGCCAGCAGCTTGGGAGAAGGGAGGAAAAATTTACCGTACTTC
CDR3aa: CASSLGEGRKNLPYF

j_gene: TRBJ2-7
abundance: NA
v_gene: TRBV30
d_gene: NA
CDR3nt: TGTGCCTGGTCCCGGCGGGGAAGCTCCTACGAGCAGTACTTC
CDR3aa: CAWSRRGSSYEQYF

j_gene: TRBJ2-7
abundance: NA
v_gene: TRBV7-9
d_gene: NA
CDR3nt: TGTGCCAGCAGCTTGGTTTTGGGCGAGCAGTACTTC
CDR3aa: CASSLVLGEQYF

j_gene: TRBJ1-1
abundance: NA
v_gene: TRBV29-1
d_gene: NA
CDR3nt: TGCAGCGTCGCGGACAGTGGTTCGAACACTGAAGCTTTCTTT
CDR3aa: CSVADSGSNTEAFF

j_gene: TRBJ1-2
abundance: NA
v_gene: TRBV28
d_gene: NA
CDR3nt: TGTGCCAGCAGTTTTCGCAGGGGCTATGGCTACACCTTC
CDR3aa: CASSFRRGYGYTF

j_gene: TRBJ2-1
abundance: once
v_gene: TRBV30
d_gene: TRBD2
CDR3nt: TGTGCCTGGAGGGGGACAGCGACTAGCGGGAGCCATGAGCAGTTCTTC
CDR3aa: CAWRGTATSGSHEQFF

j_gene: TRBJ2-1
abundance: NA
v_gene: TRBV6-6
d_gene: TRBD2
CDR3nt: TGTGCCAGCAATGGCGGGAGCTCCTACAATGAGCAGTTCTTC
CDR3aa: CASNGGSSYNEQFF

j_gene: TRBJ1-5
abundance: NA
v_gene: TRBV5-1
d_gene: NA
CDR3nt: TGCGCCAGCAGCTTGGCAGGAGTGAGCAATCAGCCCCAGCATTTT
CDR3aa: CASSLAGVSNQPQHF

j_gene: TRBJ1-5
abundance: NA
v_gene: TRBV6-1
d_gene: NA
CDR3nt: TGTGCCAGCAGCAGGGACGGAGACAATCAGCCCCAGCATTTT
CDR3aa: CASSRDGDNQPQHF

j_gene: TRBJ1-1
abundance: NA
v_gene: TRBV5-1
d_gene: TRBD1
CDR3nt: TGCGCCAGCAGCTGGACGGGACAGGGTGGCACTGAAGCTTTCTTT
CDR3aa: CASSWTGQGGTEAFF

j_gene: TRBJ2-7
abundance: NA
v_gene: TRBV5-1
d_gene: NA
CDR3nt: TGCGCCAGCAGCTGGCTTGAGGGGACCTACGAGCAGTACTTC
CDR3aa: CASSWLEGTYEQYF

j_gene: TRBJ1-5
abundance: NA
v_gene: TRBV7-2
d_gene: NA
CDR3nt: TGTGCCAGCAGCTTAGCCAGGGATGGTCAGCCCCAGCATTTT
CDR3aa: CASSLARDGQPQHF

j_gene: TRBJ2-6
abundance: once
v_gene: TRBV15
d_gene: NA
CDR3nt: TGTGCCACCAGTCTTGTTATGGGACTCCTCTCTGGGGCCAACGTCCTGACTTTC
CDR3aa: CATSLVMGLLSGANVLTF

j_gene: TRBJ2-1
abundance: NA
v_gene: TRBV2
d_gene: TRBD2
CDR3nt: TGTGCCAGCAGGGCCGGGACTAGCGCCTACAATGAGCAGTTCTTC
CDR3aa: CASRAGTSAYNEQFF

j_gene: TRBJ2-1
abundance: NA
v_gene: TRBV11-2
d_gene: NA
CDR3nt: TGTGCCAGCAGCATTAGCGGAACCTACAATGAGCAGTTCTTC
CDR3aa: CASSISGTYNEQFF

j_gene: TRBJ2-6
abundance: once
v_gene: TRBV29-1
d_gene: NA
CDR3nt: TGCAGCGTGCAAACCGGGACCGATCTCTCTGGGGCCAACGTCCTGACTTTC
CDR3aa: CSVQTGTDLSGANVLTF

j_gene: TRBJ2-1
abundance: NA
v_gene: TRBV14
d_gene: NA
CDR3nt: TGTGCCAGCAGCAACCGACTGAGCGCCCGCAGCGATGAGCAGTTCTTC
CDR3aa: CASSNRLSARSDEQFF

j_gene: TRBJ1-1
abundance: NA
v_gene: TRBV5-1
d_gene: TRBD1
CDR3nt: TGCGCCAGCAGCTCTTTAGGGACAGCGAACACTGAAGCTTTCTTT
CDR3aa: CASSSLGTANTEAFF

j_gene: TRBJ2-5
abundance: NA
v_gene: TRBV4-1
d_gene: TRBD2
CDR3nt: TGCGCCAGTTTTAAAGGTGGTAGCGGGAGATGGGAAGAGACCCAGTACTTC
CDR3aa: CASFKGGSGRWEETQYF

j_gene: TRBJ2-1
abundance: NA
v_gene: TRBV11-2
d_gene: TRBD2
CDR3nt: TGTGCCAGCAGCTTAGGTGGGTGGGGGGGGAATGAGCAGTTCTTC
CDR3aa: CASSLGGWGGNEQFF

j_gene: TRBJ2-1
abundance: once
v_gene: TRBV29-1
d_gene: TRBD1
CDR3nt: TGCAGCGTCCAGATCTCCGGGACAGGGAATGAGCAGTTCTTC
CDR3aa: CSVQISGTGNEQFF

j_gene: TRBJ2-7
abundance: NA
v_gene: TRBV6-5
d_gene: NA
CDR3nt: TGTGCCAGCAGTTACTCGAACGAGGGCACCTACGAGCAGTACTTC
CDR3aa: CASSYSNEGTYEQYF

j_gene: TRBJ2-2
abundance: NA
v_gene: TRBV25-1
d_gene: TRBD2
CDR3nt: TGTGCCAGCAGCGGACTAGCGGGAGTCGGCACCGGGGAGCTGTTTTTT
CDR3aa: CASSGLAGVGTGELFF

j_gene: TRBJ1-6
abundance: NA
v_gene: TRBV6-1
d_gene: NA
CDR3nt: TGTGCCAGCAGTGAAGTCTTGGTCTCACCCCTCCACTTT
CDR3aa: CASSEVLVSPLHF

j_gene: TRBJ2-5
abundance: NA
v_gene: TRBV7-6
d_gene: NA
CDR3nt: TGTGCCAGCAGCTTAGATCTGGGGACGCCAGCCGAGACCCAGTACTTC
CDR3aa: CASSLDLGTPAETQYF

j_gene: TRBJ2-1
abundance: few
v_gene: TRBV11-2
d_gene: TRBD2
CDR3nt: TGTGCCAGCAGACCGGGACTAGCGGGAGACCACAATGAGCAGTTCTTC
CDR3aa: CASRPGLAGDHNEQFF

j_gene: TRBJ1-1
abundance: NA
v_gene: TRBV19
d_gene: TRBD1
CDR3nt: TGTGCCAGTAGCCCTCCGGGACAGAACCCGAACACTGAAGCTTTCTTT
CDR3aa: CASSPPGQNPNTEAFF

j_gene: TRBJ2-7
abundance: NA
v_gene: TRBV18
d_gene: TRBD1
CDR3nt: TGTGCCAGCTCACCATGGAGGGGACAGGGCTACGAGCAGTACTTC
CDR3aa: CASSPWRGQGYEQYF

j_gene: TRBJ2-5
abundance: NA
v_gene: TRBV6-1
d_gene: NA
CDR3nt: TGTGCCAGCAGTAAAGGGGGGGGAGTGGGAGAGACCCAGTACTTC
CDR3aa: CASSKGGGVGETQYF

j_gene: TRBJ2-7
abundance: NA
v_gene: TRBV21-1
d_gene: NA
CDR3nt: TGTGCCAGCAGCAAAGCGGGGACAGGGATCTACGAGCAGTACTTC
CDR3aa: CASSKAGTGIYEQYF

j_gene: TRBJ2-7
abundance: once
v_gene: TRBV5-4
d_gene: TRBD2
CDR3nt: TGTGCCAGCAGCTTGTCAAGCGGGAGTTCTCACGAGCAGTACTTC
CDR3aa: CASSLSSGSSHEQYF

j_gene: TRBJ1-5
abundance: NA
v_gene: TRBV7-2
d_gene: TRBD1
CDR3nt: TGTGCCAGCAGCTCGAGACAGGGGGAAAATCAGCCCCAGCATTTT
CDR3aa: CASSSRQGENQPQHF

j_gene: TRBJ2-3
abundance: NA
v_gene: TRBV29-1
d_gene: TRBD2
CDR3nt: TGCAGCGTTGCGCCGGCGGGAGACGGCACAGATACGCAGTATTTT
CDR3aa: CSVAPAGDGTDTQYF

j_gene: TRBJ2-1
abundance: NA
v_gene: TRBV7-6
d_gene: TRBD2
CDR3nt: TGTGCCAGCAGCCCGAGACGGGAGGGCCTTGATGAGCAGTTCTTC
CDR3aa: CASSPRREGLDEQFF

j_gene: TRBJ2-7
abundance: NA
v_gene: TRBV19
d_gene: NA
CDR3nt: TGTGCCAGTAGCCCCCAAGTTGCCTACGAGCAGTACTTC
CDR3aa: CASSPQVAYEQYF

j_gene: TRBJ2-5
abundance: NA
v_gene: TRBV7-9
d_gene: NA
CDR3nt: TGTGCCAGCAGCCCTAGACAGATCCGAGAGACCCAGTACTTC
CDR3aa: CASSPRQIRETQYF

j_gene: TRBJ2-7
abundance: NA
v_gene: TRBV19
d_gene: TRBD1
CDR3nt: TGTGCCAGTAGTGTCCCGGGACAGGGGCAATACGAGCAGTACTTC
CDR3aa: CASSVPGQGQYEQYF

j_gene: TRBJ2-5
abundance: NA
v_gene: TRBV21-1
d_gene: NA
CDR3nt: TGTGCCAGCAGCGAATGGTCGGCTACCGCGTACCAAGAGACCCAGTACTTC
CDR3aa: CASSEWSATAYQETQYF

j_gene: TRBJ2-7
abundance: NA
v_gene: TRBV5-8
d_gene: TRBD1
CDR3nt: TGTGCCAGCAGCTCTTCCGGGACAGGGGGCTTTAGGGAGCAGTACTTC
CDR3aa: CASSSSGTGGFREQYF